One and the same sample provided the 14 T cell receptor beta chains below, sequenced in a study of human T cells and chemical hapten exposure. TCRdb passed the RACE reads through MiXCR, listing each CDR3 protein once. The sample carries 330,000 or so distinct CDR3 sequences, 6% to 7% recorded once. Stated time point: patch test 2, 6 weeks after DPC sensitization. Treatment denoted: therapeutic diphenylcyclopropenone sensitization with weekly scalp DPC. The sequenced sample was whole blood, obtained in connection with sensitization to the hapten diphenylcyclopropenone (DPC). The source of these receptors is a woman aged 18-30 years with alopecia areata. Some clones in this sample may be carry-over from other donors' samples.

The chain is built from TRBV20-1 and TRBJ2-7; D remains ambiguous. V lost 1 base, J lost 3 bases, and 13 bases lay in between. The CDR3 has 14 residues. Germline CDR1 DFQATT, CDR2 SNEGSKA (reference sequence). The DNA for the CDR3 is TGCAGTGCTAGAGCTAGAAGCAGCTACTACGAGCAGTACTTC. It yields the protein CSARARSSYYEQYF.

This chain connects TRBV7-9 to TRBJ2-2, with 10 bases that match TRBD1. Per germline, CDR1 SEHNR and CDR2 FQNEAQ (reference sequence). The CDR3 consists of 16 residues. The ends lost 4 bases at V and 1 base at J; junction bases unmatched: 3. CDR3 region: CASSSRTGGNTGELFF. The CDR3 DNA reads as TGTGCCAGCAGCTCCCGGACAGGGGGGAACACCGGGGAGCTGTTTTTT.

The chain combines TRBV7-9 with TRBJ1-1; D gene uncertain. CDR3 length equals 14 residues. Per the germline V gene, CDR1 is SEHNR and CDR2 is FQNEAQ (reference sequence). The V and J ends lost 7 bases and 4 bases respectively, with 16 bases between them. DNA for the CDR3: TGTGCCAGCACCCCTTTGGAGCAGTTCACTGAAGCTTTCTTT. Translating it yields CASTPLEQFTEAFF.

This clonotype was observed at least ten times. The V call is TRBV6-2 or TRBV6-3, the J call TRBJ1-5; a weak D match, TRBD1 (5 bases). V lost 2 bases and J lost 4, with 9 bases in between. Germline V gives CDR1 MNHEY, CDR2 SVGEGT. The CDR3 spans 14 residues. The CDR3 protein is CASSYGDGNQPQHF. CDR3 bases: TGTGCCAGCAGTTACGGGGACGGAAATCAGCCCCAGCATTTT.

This clonotype was counted many times. The CDR3 DNA reads TGTGCCAGCAGCGAGGGCCCCACCACAGATACGCAGTATTTT. This sequence encodes CASSEGPTTDTQYF. The chain combines TRBV3-1 with TRBJ2-3, with a weak D call TRBD2 (5 bases). V lost 5 bases to trimming and J lost 2 bases, with 11 bases between them. CDR3 length equals 14 residues. Germline V gives CDR1 LGHDT, CDR2 YNNKEL (reference sequence).

The genes are TRBV9 and TRBJ2-3; 7 bases match TRBD1. V lost 0 bases and J lost 3; bases outside the gene matches: 4. Germline-derived CDR1 and CDR2 are SGDLS and YYNGEE. This CDR3 spans 15 amino acids. As DNA, the CDR3 is TGTGCCAGCAGCGTAGGACAGGGAGTGACAGATACGCAGTATTTT. The encoded protein is CASSVGQGVTDTQYF.

This chain uses TRBV7-9 with TRBJ1-5; D might be TRBD1 (5 bases). The CDR3 runs 13 residues. Between the trimmed V and J ends, which lost 0 bases and 11 bases, there was a span of 11 bases. Looked up from germline, CDR1 is SEHNR and CDR2 is FQNEAQ (reference sequence). The CDR3: CASSLAEGATQHF. CDR3 DNA: TGTGCCAGCAGCTTAGCTGAAGGGGCCACCCAGCATTTT.

The rearrangement links TRBV20-1 to TRBJ2-7; 7 bases align to TRBD2. This CDR3 contains 12 residues. V shed 8 bases and J 0 bases; nucleotides not matched to a gene: 4. Looked up from germline, CDR1 is DFQATT and CDR2 is SNEGSKA (reference sequence). CDR3 loop: CSPGGNSYEQYF. The CDR3 region has the DNA TGCAGTCCCGGGGGGAACTCCTACGAGCAGTACTTC.

In this sample, this clonotype turned up many times. This chain links TRBV4-2 with TRBJ2-6; D unresolved. Germline CDR1 LGHNA, CDR2 YNFKEQ. The CDR3 is 16 amino acids. The V gene lost 0 bases and the J gene lost 2 bases, with 8 bases spanning the gap. The CDR3 DNA reads as TGTGCCAGCAGCCAAGATGGCGACGCTGGGGCCAACGTCCTGACTTTC. Amino acids: CASSQDGDAGANVLTF.

The V and J genes are TRBV5-6 and TRBJ2-3; 14 bases are a match to TRBD2. This CDR3 spans 15 amino acids. In germline, CDR1 is SGHDT, CDR2 YYEEEE. The V and J ends lost 5 bases and 4 bases, in that order; junction bases with no gene match: 3. This chain's CDR3 is CASRTSGGASDTQYF. CDR3 nucleotide sequence: TGTGCCAGCAGGACTAGCGGGGGGGCGTCAGATACGCAGTATTTT.

The chain recombines TRBV6-2 or TRBV6-3 with TRBJ2-7; D not resolved. The germline V gene encodes CDR1 MNHEY and CDR2 SVGEGT. V was clipped by 6 bases and J by 5 bases, with 20 bases between them. This CDR3 is built from 15 residues. The DNA of the CDR3 is TGTGCCAGCAGCCAGATAGGAGAGGAAGGTAACGAGCAGTACTTC. Protein: CASSQIGEEGNEQYF.

This clonotype was observed a handful of times. V is TRBV9 and J is TRBJ2-5; D may be TRBD1 or TRBD2 (6 bases each). The germline gives CDR1 SGDLS, CDR2 YYNGEE. The V and J ends lost 2 bases and 5 bases respectively, with 13 bases between them. This CDR3 region has 14 residues. The chain's CDR3 is CASSVYGGDETQYF. The CDR3 nucleotides are TGTGCCAGCAGCGTTTACGGGGGCGATGAGACCCAGTACTTC.

This clonotype was recorded a few times. The chain carries TRBV5-1 and TRBJ2-3, with 8 bases lining up with TRBD2. Germline V lookup: CDR1 SGHRS, CDR2 YFSETQ. Trimming cost V 4 bases and J 4 bases; bases outside gene matches: 11. This CDR3 comprises 16 residues. CDR3 DNA: TGCGCCAGCAGCCACGGGACTAGATTACCCCCAGATACGCAGTATTTT. Amino acid sequence: CASSHGTRLPPDTQYF.

In its sample, this clonotype was seen many times. The genes are TRBV29-1 and TRBJ2-5; TRBD1 matches at 9 bases. V lost 8 bases and J lost 4; bases outside the gene matches: 5. This CDR3 spans 12 amino acids. Germline V gene lookup returns CDR1 SQVTM and CDR2 ANQGSEA. As DNA, the CDR3 is TGCAGCACGGACAGGGGTCGAGAGACCCAGTACTTC. Amino acids: CSTDRGRETQYF.